A single sample gave rise to the 10 T cell receptor beta chains below, sequenced in a study of glioma-infiltrating T cells after dendritic cell vaccination. Only in-frame clones appear in the TCRdb table, and some are missing; sequencing was by immunoSEQ multiplex PCR. The sample records about 76,000 clones, roughly 84% being singletons. Time point reported: after dendritic cell vaccination, including at tumor progression/relapse. This material consisted of blood, taken after dendritic cell vaccination. The receptors stem from a human donor with glioblastoma.

Here the CDR3 reads CASRLGRGFTYEQYF. CDR3 in DNA: TGTGCCAGCAGACTGGGGCGGGGGTTCACCTACGAGCAGTACTTC. The chain uses TRBV27 and TRBJ2-7; 7 bases align to TRBD2. This CDR3 region has 15 residues. The V gene end was trimmed by 6 bases and the J gene end by 2 bases; junction bases not matched to a gene: 10. Germline CDR1 MNHEY, CDR2 SMNVEV (reference sequence).

This clone appeared a few times. This chain uses TRBV5-1 with TRBJ2-7; a weak D match, TRBD2 (5 bases). V lost 1 base and J lost 6, with 20 bases in between. Germline-derived CDR1 and CDR2 are SGHRS and YFSETQ. There are 16 residues in the CDR3. In DNA form, the CDR3 reads TGCGCCAGCAGCTTGCACCCCGGGGATTCCAGCAGCGAGCAGTACTTC. As protein: CASSLHPGDSSSEQYF.

The gene calls are TRBV4-3 and TRBJ1-5; D is ambiguous. CDR1 and CDR2 from the germline V gene are LGHNA and YSLEER. The CDR3 has 14 residues. Trimming pared 0 bases from V and 6 bases from J, leaving 9 bases between. The CDR3 sequence is CASSQEGRSQPQHF. The CDR3 nucleotides read TGCGCCAGCAGCCAAGAAGGGAGGAGTCAGCCCCAGCATTTT.

The chain employs TRBV27 and TRBJ2-5; 11 bases align to TRBD1. The CDR3 sequence is 16 residues long. The germline gives CDR1 MNHEY, CDR2 SMNVEV (reference sequence). Unmatched junction bases numbered 9, after V lost 4 bases and J lost 5 bases. CDR3 sequence (DNA): TGTGCCAGCAGTTCCCGGGACAGGGGGAGGGGGGAGACCCAGTACTTC. This gives the protein CASSSRDRGRGETQYF.

This sequence joins TRBV5-1 and TRBJ2-3; the match to TRBD1 covers 7 bases. The length of the CDR3 is 13 residues. The V and J ends lost 5 bases and 1 base, in that order; junction bases with no gene match: 1. Looked up from germline, CDR1 is SGHRS and CDR2 is YFSETQ. CDR3 nucleotides: TGCGCCAGCAGAACAGGGGGCACAGATACGCAGTATTTT. This translates into CASRTGGTDTQYF.

This chain links TRBV10-3 with TRBJ2-6; no definite D call. This CDR3 has 15 residues. With 3 bases removed from V and 2 bases from J, the gap between germline ends came to 8 bases. The germline CDR1 and CDR2 sequences are ENHRY and SYGVKD. CDR3 sequence reads: CAISEQQAGANVLTF. In DNA form, the CDR3 reads TGTGCCATCAGTGAACAGCAAGCTGGGGCCAACGTCCTGACTTTC.

The chain links TRBV19 to TRBJ2-7, with D maybe TRBD1 (6 bases). V was pared by 5 bases and J by 0 bases, with 26 bases between. The CDR3 is made up of 19 amino acids. CDR1 and CDR2 from the germline V gene are LNHDA and SQIVND (reference sequence). CDR3 DNA: TGTGCCAGTAGTGGTATACGGGACACCCAAAAGGGGCACTCCTACGAGCAGTACTTC. Translation gives CASSGIRDTQKGHSYEQYF.

This clone occurred a few times. The chain couples TRBV6-5 to TRBJ1-5, with unresolved D. The germline V gene encodes CDR1 MNHEY and CDR2 SVGAGI. This CDR3 has 14 residues. V lost 8 bases and J lost 0, with 11 bases in between. CDR3 region: CASGGRYSNQPQHF. The CDR3 coding sequence is TGTGCCAGCGGTGGCAGATATAGCAATCAGCCCCAGCATTTT.

The V call is TRBV18, the J call TRBJ1-1; D call uncertain. Germline values: CDR1 KGHSH, CDR2 LQKENI. The CDR3 is 14 amino acids. V dropped 3 bases and J dropped 1 base, with 9 bases sitting between them. CDR3 coding DNA: TGTGCCAGCTCACCCCCCGACACGAACACTGAAGCTTTCTTT. Its protein is CASSPPDTNTEAFF.

The chain combines TRBV19 with TRBJ2-5, with TRBD1 as a possible D gene (6 bases). The germline CDR1 and CDR2 sequences are LNHDA and SQIVND (reference sequence). This CDR3 contains 14 residues. The V end lost 5 bases, the J end lost 5 bases, and 15 bases lay between the germline ends. The CDR3 protein is CASSFTGTPETQYF. The DNA for the CDR3 is TGTGCCAGTAGTTTCACAGGGACCCCCGAGACCCAGTACTTC.